A single sample gave rise to the 21 T cell receptor beta chains below, sequenced in a study of control samples from healthy donors and cancer patients. The method was immunoSEQ multiplex PCR; TCRdb's version includes in-frame clones alone and lacks a portion of them. Seen here are just over 50,000 clones, about nine tenths observed once, and the top ten hold about 40%. The sample comprised PBMCs. The receptors here all came from a man aged 45-65 years with head and neck cancer.

The sample holds one count of this clone. The rearrangement uses TRBV5-6 and TRBJ2-2; 11 bases match TRBD1. This CDR3 region has 16 residues. The trim removed 4 bases at V and 4 bases at J, leaving 6 bases unmatched. Germline loops: CDR1 SGHDT, CDR2 YYEEEE. CDR3 coding DNA: TGTGCCAGCAGCCCGAGGACAGGGGGCAGCACCGGGGAGCTGTTTTTT. Its translation is CASSPRTGGSTGELFF. The full variable domain, with the rest looked up from reference TRBV5-6 and TRBJ2-2, is DAGVTQSPTHLIKTRGQQVTLRCSPKSGHDTVSWYQQALGQGPQFIFQYYEEEERQRGNFPDRFSGHQFPNYSSELNVNALLLGDSALYLCASSPRTGGSTGELFFGEGSRLTVL.

The chain employs TRBV24-1 and TRBJ2-3; 7 bases are a match to TRBD1. V lost 4 bases and J lost 0; bases outside the gene matches: 12. Looked up from germline, CDR1 is KGHDR and CDR2 is SFDVKD. This CDR3 spans 18 amino acids. The CDR3 spells CATSETGTEEPSTDTQYF. CDR3 nucleotide sequence: TGTGCCACCAGTGAAACCGGGACAGAGGAACCTAGCACAGATACGCAGTATTTT.

The rearrangement links TRBV5-6 to TRBJ1-6; perhaps TRBD1 as D (5 bases). Trimming took 0 bases from V and 7 from J, leaving 8 bases between them. The CDR3 is made up of 14 amino acids. Germline lookup yields CDR1 SGHDT and CDR2 YYEEEE. CDR3 nucleotide sequence: TGTGCCAGCAGCTTGGTGCAGGGAAATTCACCCCTCCACTTT. Amino acids: CASSLVQGNSPLHF.

The V call is TRBV28, the J call TRBJ2-3; 7 nucleotides match TRBD1. Trimming cost V 6 bases and J 4 bases; bases outside gene matches: 10. Germline CDR1 MDHEN, CDR2 SYDVKM. The CDR3 sequence is 15 residues long. The CDR3 sequence is CASSLLDRVADTQYF. The CDR3 coding sequence is TGTGCCAGCAGCTTACTTGACAGGGTGGCAGATACGCAGTATTTT.

V is TRBV4-1 and J is TRBJ1-6; 7 nucleotides align to TRBD1. J lost 4 bases, V lost 4 bases, and 7 bases had no gene match. Germline CDR1 and CDR2: MGHRA and YSYEKL. The CDR3 covers 16 residues. CDR3 nucleotides: TGCGCCAGCAGCCTCGGGGGACAGCAATATAATTCACCCCTCCACTTT. Translating it yields CASSLGGQQYNSPLHF.

The chain recombines TRBV5-1 with TRBJ2-7; D might be TRBD1 (5 bases). Germline V gives CDR1 SGHRS, CDR2 YFSETQ. The CDR3 consists of 13 residues. The germline V and J ends were trimmed by 4 bases and 3 bases, with 11 bases remaining between them. CDR3 in DNA: TGCGCCAGCAGCCCAGGACACCGCTACGAGCAGTACTTC. This codes for CASSPGHRYEQYF.

This clone occurred once. The CDR3 DNA follows: TGTGCCAGCAAGAGACAGGGTGAGGTGAACACTGAAGCTTTCTTT. Protein: CASKRQGEVNTEAFF. The V gene is TRBV6-4, the J gene TRBJ1-1; 7 bases align to TRBD1. Germline V gene sequence: CDR1 MRHNA, CDR2 SNTAGT. V gave up 7 bases and J gave up 0 bases; unmatched junction bases: 8. The CDR3 consists of 15 residues.

This clone has only one observation. The chain uses TRBV5-1 and TRBJ1-6; weak D call: TRBD1 (5 bases). Per the germline V gene, CDR1 is SGHRS and CDR2 is YFSETQ. This CDR3 spans 16 amino acids. V lost 0 bases and J lost 6, with 13 bases in between. The CDR3 nucleotides are TGCGCCAGCAGCTTGGGCGGGATAGGGGCTAATTCACCCCTCCACTTT. It is translated as CASSLGGIGANSPLHF.

The chain has TRBV27 and TRBJ2-7, with D possibly TRBD2 on 5 matching bases. This CDR3 is 15 amino acids long. CDR1 is MNHEY and CDR2 is SMNVEV in the germline V gene (reference sequence). Trimming removed 2 bases at V and 1 base at J, with 12 bases between. The CDR3 nucleotides read TGTGCCAGCAGTTTACGGGGTGGAAAATCCTACGAGCAGTACTTC. Protein product: CASSLRGGKSYEQYF.

V gene TRBV19 combines with J gene TRBJ1-2, with D hard to call. V was pared by 2 bases and J by 2 bases, with 18 bases between. The CDR3 loop spans 17 amino acids. Germline-derived CDR1 and CDR2 are LNHDA and SQIVND (reference sequence). Here the CDR3 DNA reads TGTGCCAGTAGTATAAGAGCACCCCTTACAACCAACTATGGCTACACCTTC. This translates into CASSIRAPLTTNYGYTF.

The rearrangement joins TRBV18 to TRBJ2-2; 7 positions match TRBD1. V gave up 3 bases and J gave up 0 bases; unmatched junction bases: 7. The CDR3 is made up of 17 amino acids. Germline CDR1 is KGHSH and CDR2 is LQKENI. The CDR3 DNA reads as TGTGCCAGCTCACCCTTACAGACAGGGCCGAACACCGGGGAGCTGTTTTTT. Encoded protein: CASSPLQTGPNTGELFF.

Written as DNA, the CDR3 is TGTGCCAGCAGTCCTATAACGGGGGCGTTCTATGGCTACACCTTC. Protein sequence: CASSPITGAFYGYTF. The rearrangement links TRBV25-1 to TRBJ1-2, with TRBD1 as a possible D gene (6 bases). Trimming shortened V by 5 bases and J by 4 bases, and 17 bases separated the two germline ends. The V gene's germline CDR1 is MGHDK and CDR2 SYGVNS. The CDR3 spans 15 residues.

The chain links TRBV3-1 (or the pseudogene TRBV3-2) to TRBJ2-5, with D possibly matching TRBD2 (5 bases). This CDR3 is 15 amino acids long. Germline CDR1 reads LGHDT; CDR2 reads YNNKEL (reference sequence). Trimming shortened V by 6 bases and J by 1 base, and 15 bases separated the two germline ends. The CDR3 protein is CASRSRGGFQETQYF. In nucleotides, the CDR3 is TGTGCCAGCAGGTCGAGAGGCGGGTTCCAAGAGACCCAGTACTTC.

V usage is TRBV28 and J usage is TRBJ2-7; 9 bases are a match to TRBD2. V trimming: 0 bases; J trimming: 0 bases; junction bases outside the gene matches: 9. The germline V gene has CDR1 MDHEN and CDR2 SYDVKM. The CDR3 contains 18 residues. CDR3 nucleotide sequence: TGTGCCAGCAGTTTATGGAGGGCGCGGCGGGGGGGCTCCTACGAGCAGTACTTC. Translating it yields CASSLWRARRGGSYEQYF.

There are a few counts of this clone. The chain combines TRBV4-2 with TRBJ2-7; 15 bases are a match to TRBD2. Germline CDR1 reads LGHNA; CDR2 reads YNFKEQ. V was pared by 0 bases and J by 5 bases, with 11 bases of the junction left unmatched. This CDR3 has 19 residues. For the CDR3, the DNA is TGTGCCAGCAGCCAAGACCCCGGGGGACTAGCGGGGGGTGGCAACGAGCAGTACTTC. As protein: CASSQDPGGLAGGGNEQYF.

This clone has a handful of counts. The chain carries TRBV4-1 and TRBJ1-2; tentatively, D is TRBD1 (5 bases). Trimming pared 1 base from V and 6 bases from J, leaving 12 bases between. This CDR3 is built from 14 residues. Germline CDR1 is MGHRA and CDR2 is YSYEKL. The CDR3 loop reads CASSQVRPGDGYTF. The CDR3 DNA follows: TGCGCCAGCAGCCAAGTGCGACCGGGGGATGGCTACACCTTC.

V gene TRBV5-1 combines with J gene TRBJ2-3; D unclear. Per the germline V gene, CDR1 is SGHRS and CDR2 is YFSETQ. CDR3 size: 12 residues. Between the trimmed V and J ends, which lost 3 bases and 8 bases, there was a span of 10 bases. The CDR3 is CASSSDLATQYF. The CDR3 region has the DNA TGCGCCAGCAGCTCGGATTTAGCTACGCAGTATTTT.

This chain uses TRBV6-6 with TRBJ1-6; the D is unclear. Germline CDR1 is MNHNY and CDR2 is SVGAGI (reference sequence). V lost 0 bases and J 7 bases, leaving 13 bases between the germline ends. The CDR3 has 16 amino acids. CDR3: CASSYSARVGNSPLHF. The CDR3 nucleotides read TGTGCCAGCAGTTACTCTGCCCGGGTCGGCAATTCACCCCTCCACTTT.

V gene TRBV29-1 combines with J gene TRBJ2-7; 7 bases line up with TRBD1. The germline V gene encodes CDR1 SQVTM and CDR2 ANQGSEA. V trimming: 6 bases; J trimming: 2 bases; junction bases outside the gene matches: 10. The CDR3 is made up of 14 amino acids. CDR3 loop: CSVLRQGTPYEQYF. In DNA form, the CDR3 reads TGCAGCGTCCTTAGACAGGGTACCCCCTACGAGCAGTACTTC.

In nucleotides, the CDR3 is TGTGCCAGCAGCCTCGTAGCGGGTCTTTACAATGAGCAGTTCTTC. It yields the protein CASSLVAGLYNEQFF. The rearrangement links TRBV7-9 to TRBJ2-1, with TRBD2 matching over 7 bases. Germline V CDR1 and CDR2: SEHNR, FQNEAQ (reference sequence). The CDR3 extends over 15 amino acids. The junction had 8 bases not matched to a gene; V was cut back by 5 bases and J by 4 bases.

This chain links TRBV30 with TRBJ2-1, with D possibly being TRBD1 or TRBD2 (7 bases each). The V gene's germline CDR1 is GTSNPN and CDR2 SVGIG (reference sequence). The CDR3 is made up of 15 amino acids. Trimming removed 7 bases at V and 9 bases at J, with 25 bases between. The CDR3 loop reads CALDRGGAGTVEQFF. The CDR3 bases are TGTGCCTTGGATAGGGGGGGCGCGGGGACAGTTGAGCAGTTCTTC.